This TCR beta chain was profiled in a study of T cells in Graves' hyperthyroidism and ophthalmopathy. Study results and caveats: The model identified upcoming ophthalmopathy a median roughly 6.5 months ahead of onset.

Amplified TCR beta CDR3 regions came from RNA transcripts. The HTBI primer set was used in a first-round RT-PCR of the TCR CDR3. A single record per CDR3 protein comes from TCRdb applying MiXCR to the multiplex PCR reads. The sample yields about 600,000 distinct CDR3 sequences, roughly 16% seen once. The CDR3 has 12 residues. Losses at the gene ends were 5 bases for V and 7 bases for J; bases not matched to a gene: 4. CDR1 is SGHAT, CDR2 FQNNGV, per germline. This clonotype was seen repeatedly, ten times or more. As yet, its antigen is unknown. The chain links TRBV11-2 to TRBJ2-7, with TRBD1 identical over 8 bases. The receptor's source is a woman in her thirties or forties with Graves' ophthalmopathy. The sequenced sample was blood. The CDR3 region has the DNA TGTGCCAGCAGCCAGACAGGGGTGGAGCAGTACTTC. It encodes CASSQTGVEQYF.